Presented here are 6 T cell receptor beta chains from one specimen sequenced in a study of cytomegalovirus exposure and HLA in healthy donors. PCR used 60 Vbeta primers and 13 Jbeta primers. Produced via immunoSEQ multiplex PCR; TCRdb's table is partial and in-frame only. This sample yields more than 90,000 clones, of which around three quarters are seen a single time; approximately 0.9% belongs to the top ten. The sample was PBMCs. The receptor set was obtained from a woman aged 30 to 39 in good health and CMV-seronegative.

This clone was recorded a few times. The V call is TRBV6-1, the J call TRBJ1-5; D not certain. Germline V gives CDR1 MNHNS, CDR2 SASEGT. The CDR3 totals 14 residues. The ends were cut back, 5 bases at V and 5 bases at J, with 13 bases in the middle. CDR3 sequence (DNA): TGTGCCAGCAGTCCCTGGCAGAGCGATCAGCCCCAGCATTTT. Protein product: CASSPWQSDQPQHF.

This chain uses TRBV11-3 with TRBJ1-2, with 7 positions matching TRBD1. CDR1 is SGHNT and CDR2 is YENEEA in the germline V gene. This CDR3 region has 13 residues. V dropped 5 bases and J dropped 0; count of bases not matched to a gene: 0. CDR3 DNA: TGTGCCAGCAGCGGGACAGCTAACTATGGCTACACCTTC. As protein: CASSGTANYGYTF.

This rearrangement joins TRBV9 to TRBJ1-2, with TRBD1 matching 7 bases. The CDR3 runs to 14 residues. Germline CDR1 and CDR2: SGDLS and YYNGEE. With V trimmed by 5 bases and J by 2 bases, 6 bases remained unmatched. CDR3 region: CASRKPGQNYGYTF. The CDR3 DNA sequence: TGTGCCAGCAGAAAACCGGGACAGAACTATGGCTACACCTTC.

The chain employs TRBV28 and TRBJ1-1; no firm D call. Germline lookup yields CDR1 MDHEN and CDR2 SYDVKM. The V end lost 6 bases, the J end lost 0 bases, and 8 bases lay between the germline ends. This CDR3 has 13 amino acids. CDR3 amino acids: CASSQVLNTEAFF. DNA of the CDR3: TGTGCCAGCAGCCAGGTATTGAACACTGAAGCTTTCTTT.

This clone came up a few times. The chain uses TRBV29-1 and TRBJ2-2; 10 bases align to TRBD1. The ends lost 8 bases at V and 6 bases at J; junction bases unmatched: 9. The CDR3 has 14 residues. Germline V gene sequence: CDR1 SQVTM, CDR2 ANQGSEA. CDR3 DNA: TGCAGCACACGGACAGGGGGAGAATCCGGGGAGCTGTTTTTT. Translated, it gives CSTRTGGESGELFF.

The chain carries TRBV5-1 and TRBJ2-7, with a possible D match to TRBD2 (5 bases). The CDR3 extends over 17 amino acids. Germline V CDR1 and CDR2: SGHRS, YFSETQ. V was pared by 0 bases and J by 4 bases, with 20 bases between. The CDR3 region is CASSLGSLATMLYEQYF. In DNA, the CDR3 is TGCGCCAGCAGCTTGGGATCCCTAGCCACTATGCTTTACGAGCAGTACTTC. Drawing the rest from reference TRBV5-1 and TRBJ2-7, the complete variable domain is KAGVTQTPRYLIKTRGQQVTLSCSPISGHRSVSWYQQTPGQGLQFLFEYFSETQRNKGNFPGRFSGRQFSNSRSEMNVSTLELGDSALYLCASSLGSLATMLYEQYFGPGTRLTVT.